This TCR beta chain was captured by sequencing in a study of shared clonotypes between healthy human individuals. A note on this clone: Its specificity is unknown.

Sorted-subset replicate PCRs used around 200 ng of genomic DNA. This amount corresponded to 30,000 to 35,000 T cell genomes. Some clones are missing from TCRdb's copy, which holds only in-frame ones; the method was immunoSEQ multiplex PCR. This sample carries roughly 2,500,000 clones, over 85% of them seen once, and the ten largest clones take approximately 0.37%. The study's findings and limits: Between a handful of donors, naive CD4 clonotypes were shared at a level of around 4.9%. Sampling involved blood alone; tissue repertoires likely differ.

The TCR originated in a man younger than 35 in good health. Some clones in this sample may be carry-over from other donors' samples. Sequencing was carried out using naive CD4+ T cells from PBMCs. As for subset: CD45RA+ positively selected.

CDR3 nucleotides: TGTGCCAGCGCCGCAAGGGACCAGCAGTACTTC. It encodes CASAARDQQYF. The chain joins TRBV28 to TRBJ2-7; D possibly matches TRBD1 or TRBD2 (5 bases each). Looked up from germline, CDR1 is MDHEN and CDR2 is SYDVKM. V was clipped by 8 bases and J by 8 bases, with 13 bases between them. This CDR3 has 11 residues.